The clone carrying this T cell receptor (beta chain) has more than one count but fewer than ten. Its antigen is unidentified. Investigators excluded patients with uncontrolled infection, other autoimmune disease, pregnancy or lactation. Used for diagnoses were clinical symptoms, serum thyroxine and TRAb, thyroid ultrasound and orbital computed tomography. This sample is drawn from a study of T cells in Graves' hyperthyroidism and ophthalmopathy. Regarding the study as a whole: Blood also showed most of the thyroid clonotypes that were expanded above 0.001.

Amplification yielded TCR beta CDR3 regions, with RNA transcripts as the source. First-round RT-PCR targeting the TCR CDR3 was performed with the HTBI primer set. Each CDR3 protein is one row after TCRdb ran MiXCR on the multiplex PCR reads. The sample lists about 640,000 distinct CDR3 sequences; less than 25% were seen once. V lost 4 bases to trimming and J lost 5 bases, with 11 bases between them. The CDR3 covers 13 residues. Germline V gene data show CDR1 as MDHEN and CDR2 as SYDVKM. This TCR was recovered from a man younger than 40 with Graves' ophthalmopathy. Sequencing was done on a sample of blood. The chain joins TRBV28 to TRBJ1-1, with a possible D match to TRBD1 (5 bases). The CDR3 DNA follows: TGTGCCAGCAGTTGGGGCACGGAGACTGAAGCTTTCTTT. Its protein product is CASSWGTETEAFF.